Following are 29 T cell receptor beta chains from one sample sequenced in a study of human T cells and chemical hapten exposure. Indicated time point: patch test 3, about 24 weeks after DPC sensitization. The treatment here: therapeutic diphenylcyclopropenone sensitization with weekly scalp DPC. One entry per CDR3 protein results from TCRdb running MiXCR on the RACE reads. Altogether 55,000 to 80,000 distinct CDR3 sequences are present, 8% to 13% being singletons, with the ten largest covering about 2.5%. The sample in question was whole blood, obtained in connection with sensitization to the hapten diphenylcyclopropenone (DPC). The receptors derive from a woman under 40 with alopecia areata. Some clones in this sample may be carry-over from other donors' samples.

The sample holds many counts of this clonotype. The chain uses TRBV20-1 and TRBJ2-1, with D tentatively TRBD1 (6 bases). V was trimmed by 4 bases and J by 6 bases, leaving 10 bases between them. This CDR3 region has 12 residues. CDR1 DFQATT and CDR2 SNEGSKA come from the germline V gene (reference sequence). DNA of the CDR3: TGCAGTGCTACCGGACAGCTCAATGAGCAGTTCTTC. Its protein product is CSATGQLNEQFF.

This clonotype has just a few counts. The J gene is TRBJ1-6, the V gene TRBV28; 7 bases fit TRBD1. The CDR3 totals 15 residues. Trimming at V came to 1 base and at J to 5 bases, leaving 2 bases not matched to a gene. Germline CDR1 MDHEN, CDR2 SYDVKM. DNA of the CDR3: TGTGCCAGCAGTTTATTAGGGGGCGATAATTCACCCCTCCACTTT. This sequence encodes CASSLLGGDNSPLHF.

There are many counts of this clonotype. The chain couples TRBV20-1 to TRBJ2-1, with D unclear. Trimming removed 2 bases at V and 9 bases at J, with 20 bases between. There are 15 residues in the CDR3. Looked up from germline, CDR1 is DFQATT and CDR2 is SNEGSKA (reference sequence). CDR3 residues: CSARIFSGPGGEQFF. DNA of the CDR3: TGCAGTGCTAGAATATTCTCAGGACCAGGCGGTGAGCAGTTCTTC.

This clonotype appeared many times. The chain joins TRBV6-2 or TRBV6-3 to TRBJ1-2; D uncertain. V was clipped by 6 bases and J by 5 bases, with 13 bases between them. The germline CDR1 and CDR2 sequences are MNHEY and SVGEGT. The CDR3 length is 13 residues. CDR3 sequence: CASSHGLLYGYTF. CDR3 bases: TGTGCCAGCAGCCATGGCCTCCTTTATGGCTACACCTTC.

This clonotype was counted between two and nine times. The chain employs TRBV14 and TRBJ1-5; the D is unclear. CDR3 length: 14 residues. Germline-derived CDR1 and CDR2 are SGHDN and FVKESK. V dropped 6 bases and J dropped 1 base, with 10 bases sitting between them. CDR3 protein: CASSPLGSNQPQHF. The CDR3 DNA sequence: TGTGCCAGCAGTCCCCTGGGGAGCAATCAGCCCCAGCATTTT.

This clonotype was detected only a few times. The chain recombines TRBV29-1 with TRBJ1-1, with D perhaps TRBD1 (6 bases). Germline values: CDR1 SQVTM, CDR2 ANQGSEA. Deletions cut 7 bases from V and 6 bases from J, with 15 bases between. The CDR3 has 12 amino acids. CDR3 in DNA: TGCAGCGCAACAGGGTCCCCGGCTGAAGCTTTCTTT. Translating it yields CSATGSPAEAFF.

The CDR3 region is CSVANAGTQHF. The CDR3 DNA is TGCAGCGTTGCTAATGCCGGGACCCAGCATTTT. The V call is TRBV29-1, the J call TRBJ1-5; no reliable D call. CDR3 length: 11 residues. V was cut by 4 bases and J by 11 bases, with 12 bases left in between. CDR1 is SQVTM, CDR2 ANQGSEA, per germline.

The chain uses TRBV6-5 and TRBJ1-1; no clear D gene. Germline V CDR1 and CDR2: MNHEY, SVGAGI. Trimming shortened V by 0 bases and J by 6 bases, and 11 bases separated the two germline ends. This CDR3 is 14 amino acids long. CDR3 loop: CASSYSTPRAEAFF. The DNA for the CDR3 is TGTGCCAGCAGTTACTCCACACCGAGGGCTGAAGCTTTCTTT.

This clonotype was observed many times. J is TRBJ1-1 and V is TRBV29-1; D is ambiguous. Germline V gene lookup returns CDR1 SQVTM and CDR2 ANQGSEA. The CDR3 totals 11 residues. V lost 4 bases and J 4 bases, leaving 7 bases between the germline ends. The DNA of the CDR3 is TGCAGCGTTGTTGGGGTCACTGAAGCTTTCTTT. Its translation: CSVVGVTEAFF.

In this sample, this clonotype turned up a few times. CDR3 in DNA: TGCAGTGCCGGGACGGGACAGACCCTCACCGGGGAGCTGTTTTTT. Translating it yields CSAGTGQTLTGELFF. The chain links TRBV29-1 to TRBJ2-2; 7 bases line up with TRBD1. The CDR3 contains 15 residues. Germline V lookup: CDR1 SQVTM, CDR2 ANQGSEA.

This clonotype was seen at least ten times. J is TRBJ2-7 and V is TRBV7-2; a possible D gene is TRBD1 (6 bases). The CDR3 totals 15 residues. CDR1 is SGHTA and CDR2 is FQGNSA in the germline V gene. V lost 1 base and J lost 2, with 12 bases in between. CDR3 residues: CASSLGPTGTYEQYF. The CDR3 region has the DNA TGTGCCAGCAGCTTAGGCCCGACAGGCACCTACGAGCAGTACTTC.

The chain links TRBV28 to TRBJ2-7; D may be TRBD1 (6 bases). The germline V gene encodes CDR1 MDHEN and CDR2 SYDVKM. The length of the CDR3 is 14 residues. Trimming removed 6 bases at V and 3 bases at J, with 15 bases between. The CDR3 nucleotides read TGTGCCAGCAGGGGCCCGGGACACGGCTACGAGCAGTACTTC. Its protein product is CASRGPGHGYEQYF.

This sequence joins TRBV12-3 or TRBV12-4 and TRBJ2-3, with TRBD1 as a possible D gene (6 bases). V was pared by 8 bases and J by 4 bases, with 10 bases between. The CDR3 runs 12 residues. The CDR3 DNA follows: TGTGCCAGCGGGACAATGGCAGATACGCAGTATTTT. The encoded protein is CASGTMADTQYF.

This rearrangement joins TRBV20-1 to TRBJ2-6; D ambiguous. Trimming took off 1 base at V and 2 bases at J, with 6 bases between the two ends. Germline V lookup: CDR1 DFQATT, CDR2 SNEGSKA (reference sequence). CDR3 size: 14 residues. The CDR3 region has the DNA TGCAGTGCTAGAGCCCCGACTGGGGCCAACGTCCTGACTTTC. This gives the protein CSARAPTGANVLTF.

This clonotype was counted ten times or more. This chain connects TRBV4-3 to TRBJ2-3; D is unresolved. CDR3 length equals 14 residues. The V end was cut by 6 bases, the J end by 3 bases, with 13 bases between. The germline CDR1 and CDR2 sequences are LGHNA and YSLEER. The CDR3 sequence is CASRATHLTDTQYF. In DNA form, the CDR3 reads TGCGCCAGCAGGGCAACTCACTTAACAGATACGCAGTATTTT.

This clonotype was recorded at least ten times. V and J are TRBV5-5 and TRBJ1-3; D gene uncertain. V lost 0 bases to trimming and J lost 4 bases, with 14 bases between them. The CDR3 is made up of 16 amino acids. The germline gives CDR1 SGHKS, CDR2 YYEKEE (reference sequence). In nucleotides, the CDR3 is TGTGCCAGCAGCTTGGATCGGTGGAGTCAGGGAAACACCATATATTTT. Protein sequence: CASSLDRWSQGNTIYF.

This chain joins TRBV18 and TRBJ2-3, with 7 nucleotides matching TRBD1. CDR3 length equals 15 residues. Losses at the gene ends were 1 base for V and 2 bases for J; bases not matched to a gene: 3. Germline CDR1 is KGHSH and CDR2 is LQKENI. DNA of the CDR3: TGTGCCAGCTCACCACTTGGACAGGTCACAGATACGCAGTATTTT. Amino acid sequence: CASSPLGQVTDTQYF.

The V call is TRBV29-1, the J call TRBJ2-5; no definite D call. This CDR3 is built from 12 residues. The V gene's germline CDR1 is SQVTM and CDR2 ANQGSEA. V lost 4 bases and J 2 bases, leaving 8 bases between the germline ends. In nucleotides, the CDR3 is TGCAGCGTTGGCCAGCGTCAAGAGACCCAGTACTTC. This encodes CSVGQRQETQYF.

The sample holds many counts of this clonotype. The CDR3 sequence: CASSVSNSNYGYTF. The DNA of the CDR3 is TGTGCCAGCAGTGTATCGAACTCCAACTATGGCTACACCTTC. This chain connects TRBV2 to TRBJ1-2; the D is unclear. V was clipped by 4 bases and J by 2 bases, with 11 bases between them. CDR3 size: 14 residues. Germline V gene data show CDR1 as SNHLY and CDR2 as FYNNEI.

This clonotype occurred a few times. The chain employs TRBV6-1 and TRBJ2-5; 9 nucleotides line up with TRBD1. The CDR3 has 16 residues. Germline values: CDR1 MNHNS, CDR2 SASEGT. Trimming at V came to 2 bases and at J to 4 bases, leaving 8 bases not matched to a gene. CDR3 in DNA: TGTGCCAGCAGTGAAACCCGGGACAGGGAGGGAGAGACCCAGTACTTC. Its protein product is CASSETRDREGETQYF.

V is TRBV20-1 and J is TRBJ2-3; D unclear. This CDR3 spans 12 amino acids. Trimming took 1 base from V and 2 from J, leaving 4 bases between them. Per germline, CDR1 DFQATT and CDR2 SNEGSKA (reference sequence). This CDR3 reads CSARVNTDTQYF. The CDR3 DNA follows: TGCAGTGCTAGAGTGAACACAGATACGCAGTATTTT.

This rearrangement joins TRBV28 to TRBJ2-7; 7 bases align to TRBD1. J lost 3 bases, V lost 3 bases, and 5 bases had no gene match. This CDR3 comprises 14 residues. Germline V gene data show CDR1 as MDHEN and CDR2 as SYDVKM. CDR3 in amino acids: CASSFSTGIYEQYF. The CDR3 DNA is TGTGCCAGCAGTTTCTCGACAGGGATCTACGAGCAGTACTTC.

This clonotype was observed a few times. V usage is TRBV18 and J usage is TRBJ2-7; D possibly corresponds to TRBD1 (6 bases). From germline, CDR1 is KGHSH and CDR2 LQKENI. Trimming cost V 6 bases and J 0 bases, with 9 bases left between them. This CDR3 has 13 amino acids. The CDR3 region is CASSDRSSYEQYF. The CDR3 DNA reads TGTGCCAGCTCCGACAGGAGCTCCTACGAGCAGTACTTC.

This clonotype was picked up a small number of times. This chain uses TRBV4-3 with TRBJ1-2, with 9 bases matching TRBD1. This CDR3 spans 15 amino acids. The V gene's germline CDR1 is LGHNA and CDR2 YSLEER. The V gene end was trimmed by 6 bases and the J gene end by 4 bases; junction bases not matched to a gene: 9. CDR3 loop: CASRPGQGQSYGYTF. The CDR3, as DNA: TGCGCCAGCAGGCCTGGACAGGGGCAGAGCTATGGCTACACCTTC.

This clonotype has at least ten counts. This chain connects TRBV6-5 to TRBJ1-1; 9 positions match TRBD1. CDR3 size: 13 residues. Trimming cost V 10 bases and J 10 bases; bases outside gene matches: 13. Per the germline V gene, CDR1 is MNHEY and CDR2 is SVGAGI. The CDR3 reads CATLVPGQGRAFF. As DNA, the CDR3 is TGTGCCACCCTCGTCCCGGGACAGGGTCGAGCTTTCTTT.

V gene TRBV5-1 combines with J gene TRBJ1-2; D not resolved. The germline V and J ends were trimmed by 5 bases and 4 bases, with 18 bases remaining between them. Per germline, CDR1 SGHRS and CDR2 YFSETQ. The CDR3 runs to 15 residues. DNA of the CDR3: TGCGCCAGCAGGGAGGACGGCGGATGGGCCTATGGCTACACCTTC. This encodes CASREDGGWAYGYTF.

The rearrangement uses TRBV7-2 and TRBJ1-5; D ambiguous. Trimming removed 5 bases from V and 3 bases from J, with 8 bases in between. Per the germline V gene, CDR1 is SGHTA and CDR2 is FQGNSA. This CDR3 comprises 13 residues. CDR3 protein: CASSQRPNQPQHF. DNA of the CDR3: TGTGCCAGCAGCCAACGCCCCAATCAGCCCCAGCATTTT.

This chain links TRBV7-6 with TRBJ2-3; the D gene is possibly TRBD2 (6 bases). The CDR3 spans 15 residues. Trimming cost V 1 base and J 4 bases, with 12 bases left between them. Per germline, CDR1 SGHVS and CDR2 FNYEAQ. DNA of the CDR3: TGTGCCAGCAGCTTAGGCGGTAGACTAGCAGATACGCAGTATTTT. This gives the protein CASSLGGRLADTQYF.

The chain combines TRBV2 with TRBJ2-1; D remains unclear. In germline, CDR1 is SNHLY, CDR2 FYNNEI. Trimming took 7 bases from V and 0 from J, leaving 7 bases between them. This CDR3 is built from 13 residues. CDR3 protein: CASTAVSYNEQFF. DNA of the CDR3: TGTGCCAGCACGGCGGTCTCCTACAATGAGCAGTTCTTC.